The text below deals with one TCR beta chain. Its antigen is unknown. V was pared by 1 base and J by 6 bases, with 11 bases of the junction left unmatched. The CDR3 has 17 residues. Germline assignment: CDR1 SEHNR and CDR2 FQNEAQ (reference sequence). Researchers ran the PCR with 60 Vbeta and 13 Jbeta primers. Sequencing was performed with immunoSEQ multiplex PCR; in TCRdb, only in-frame clones are kept and a portion is missing. The sample table sets out 150,000 to 200,000 clones. This record belongs to a study of cytomegalovirus exposure and HLA in healthy donors. The wider study: About 85 million unique TCRs from HLA-typed donors were held in an early release of data. Study-wide findings and caveats: Common viral pathogens seemed, in a later analysis, to connect with several of the most significant clusters.

J is TRBJ2-2 and V is TRBV7-9; 7 nucleotides line up with TRBD2. This receptor was taken from a woman aged 55-69 years in good health and CMV-seronegative. The specimen sequenced was PBMCs. CDR3 residues: CASSLVVWREYPGELFF. In DNA form, the CDR3 reads TGTGCCAGCAGCTTAGTTGTCTGGCGGGAGTACCCCGGGGAGCTGTTTTTT.